These 20 T cell receptor beta chains were all obtained from the same sample, sequenced in a study of Tregs in tolerant kidney transplant recipients. Measured with immunoSEQ multiplex PCR; TCRdb has only the in-frame clones, and not every one. This sample has 80,000 or so clones, with about 91% found just once. Related graft donors supplied nonmyeloablative bone marrow transplants, and mixed chimerism was transient. Sequenced here: CD4+ T cells from blood (PBMCs), sampled 24 months after the transplant. These receptors originate from a human patient who received a combined kidney and bone marrow transplant. Some T cells may have originated in the graft donor.

The CDR3 nucleotides are TGCAGCGTTGAACTACCAGCGCAAAGCTCCTACGAGCAGTACTTC. The encoded protein is CSVELPAQSSYEQYF. V is TRBV29-1 and J is TRBJ2-7, with unresolved D. The CDR3 is made up of 15 amino acids. V lost 2 bases to trimming and J lost 0 bases, with 14 bases between them. Germline lookup yields CDR1 SQVTM and CDR2 ANQGSEA.

This chain links TRBV4-2 with TRBJ1-2; perhaps TRBD1 as D (5 bases). The CDR3 spans 16 residues. The germline V gene has CDR1 LGHNA and CDR2 YNFKEQ. Trimming removed 0 bases at V and 2 bases at J, with 13 bases between. The CDR3 here is CASSQDLGAQNYGYTF. CDR3 DNA: TGTGCCAGCAGCCAAGATTTAGGGGCCCAAAACTATGGCTACACCTTC.

The chain carries TRBV7-2 and TRBJ1-1, with 7 bases matching TRBD1. Trimming took 1 base from V and 7 from J; bases not matched to a gene: 3. The CDR3 sequence is 13 residues long. Germline V gene sequence: CDR1 SGHTA, CDR2 FQGNSA. For the CDR3, the DNA is TGTGCCAGCAGCTTAGACCGACAGGGTGAAGCTTTCTTT. It translates to CASSLDRQGEAFF.

The chain couples TRBV9 to TRBJ2-3; 8 nucleotides line up with TRBD2. The CDR3 runs 16 residues. J was trimmed by 0 bases and V by 2 bases; bases with no gene match: 5. The germline V gene encodes CDR1 SGDLS and CDR2 YYNGEE. CDR3 region: CASSVLAGLSTDTQYF. The CDR3 bases are TGTGCCAGCAGCGTGCTAGCGGGCCTTAGCACAGATACGCAGTATTTT.

This rearrangement joins TRBV7-9 to TRBJ2-1; TRBD2 agrees at 7 bases. The germline V gene encodes CDR1 SEHNR and CDR2 FQNEAQ (reference sequence). V was pared by 5 bases and J by 7 bases, with 8 bases of the junction left unmatched. This CDR3 contains 14 residues. CDR3 sequence reads: CASSPRLAINEQFF. DNA for the CDR3: TGTGCCAGCAGCCCCAGACTAGCCATAAATGAGCAGTTCTTC. The full variable domain, in which reference TRBV7-9 and TRBJ2-1 provide the parts outside the CDR3, is DTGVSQNPRHKITKRGQNVTFRCDPISEHNRLYWYRQTLGQGPEFLTYFQNEAQLEKSRLLSDRFSAERPKGSFSTLEIQRTEQGDSAMYLCASSPRLAINEQFFGPGTRLTVL.

This clone was detected a few times. This rearrangement joins TRBV5-1 to TRBJ1-4, with 8 bases that match TRBD1. The ends lost 4 bases at V and 6 bases at J; junction bases unmatched: 2. Per germline, CDR1 SGHRS and CDR2 YFSETQ. The CDR3 length is 13 residues. The CDR3 DNA sequence: TGCGCCAGCAGCCCGGACAGGGATGAAAAACTGTTTTTT. Protein product: CASSPDRDEKLFF.

The V and J genes are TRBV10-3 and TRBJ1-6; tentative D call: TRBD1 (6 bases). This CDR3 is 15 amino acids long. CDR1 and CDR2 from the germline V gene are ENHRY and SYGVKD. Trimming removed 3 bases at V and 3 bases at J, with 9 bases between. The CDR3 nucleotides read TGTGCCATCAGTGATAAAGGGGGCTATAATTCACCCCTCCACTTT. Protein: CAISDKGGYNSPLHF.

This clone was detected only once. The V call is TRBV19, the J call TRBJ2-7; 7 bases map to TRBD2. The CDR3 runs 15 residues. From germline, CDR1 is LNHDA and CDR2 SQIVND (reference sequence). The junction had 5 bases not matched to a gene; V was cut back by 3 bases and J by 0 bases. CDR3 bases: TGTGCCAGTAGTATTGGGGGGGAAGCCTCCTACGAGCAGTACTTC. Translation: CASSIGGEASYEQYF. Full variable domain (rest looked up from reference TRBV19 and TRBJ2-7): DGGITQSPKYLFRKEGQNVTLSCEQNLNHDAMYWYRQDPGQGLRLIYYSQIVNDFQKGDIAEGYSVSREKKESFPLTVTSAQKNPTAFYLCASSIGGEASYEQYFGPGTRLTVT.

The chain links TRBV18 to TRBJ1-2, with 9 bases aligning to TRBD1. Trimming at V came to 3 bases and at J to 6 bases, leaving 8 bases not matched to a gene. The CDR3 is 15 amino acids. Germline CDR1 and CDR2: KGHSH and LQKENI. CDR3 nucleotides: TGTGCCAGCTCACCCTCCGAGACAGGGGGGAATGGCTACACCTTC. Amino acid sequence: CASSPSETGGNGYTF.

This clone was seen once. The chain couples TRBV9 to TRBJ2-7; TRBD1 agrees at 7 bases. The V gene's germline CDR1 is SGDLS and CDR2 YYNGEE. This CDR3 region has 15 residues. Trimming removed 0 bases from V and 3 bases from J; junction bases left unmatched: 6. DNA for the CDR3: TGTGCCAGCAGCGTAGAAACAGGGGCCCTCTACGAGCAGTACTTC. This sequence encodes CASSVETGALYEQYF.

The chain couples TRBV30 to TRBJ2-3; the match to TRBD2 covers 11 bases. CDR3 length: 16 amino acids. CDR1 and CDR2 (germline): GTSNPN, SVGIG (reference sequence). The junction had 10 bases not matched to a gene; V was cut back by 5 bases and J by 3 bases. This CDR3 reads CAWDKTGTSGTDTQYF. The CDR3, as DNA: TGTGCCTGGGATAAGACCGGGACTAGCGGAACAGATACGCAGTATTTT.

In its sample, this clone was seen once. This chain uses TRBV7-9 with TRBJ2-5; D uncertain. V shed 1 base and J shed 11 bases, with 20 bases lying between them. Germline V gives CDR1 SEHNR, CDR2 FQNEAQ (reference sequence). The CDR3 length is 15 residues. The CDR3, as DNA: TGTGCCAGCAGCTTAGGTGGCACTCCATCAGAGGAGCAGTACTTC. Its protein product is CASSLGGTPSEEQYF.

This chain uses TRBV2 with TRBJ2-3; TRBD1 matches 7 bases. The CDR3 sequence is 14 residues long. The germline V gene encodes CDR1 SNHLY and CDR2 FYNNEI. J was trimmed by 1 base and V by 3 bases; bases with no gene match: 1. CDR3 protein: CASSDQGGTDTQYF. The CDR3, as DNA: TGTGCCAGCAGTGACCAGGGGGGCACAGATACGCAGTATTTT.

As to this clone: One junction end does not reproduce the germline sequence, and a read error may be involved. The V and J genes are TRBV29-1 and TRBJ2-7, with D possibly being TRBD1 (6 bases). The germline V gene has CDR1 SQVTM and CDR2 ANQGSEA. The CDR3 contains 9 residues. The CDR3: CSVEAEDSF. Written as DNA, the CDR3 is TGCAGCGTTGAGGCGGAGGACAGCTTC.

The chain links TRBV6-1 to TRBJ1-4; possible D gene TRBD1, 6 bases. Trimming left V 8 bases short and J 7 bases short, with 11 bases between. Germline lookup yields CDR1 MNHNS and CDR2 SASEGT. The CDR3 extends over 12 amino acids. Here the CDR3 DNA reads TGTGCCAGCCACAGGGTTGGTGAAAAACTGTTTTTT. This encodes CASHRVGEKLFF.

The rearrangement links TRBV7-8 to TRBJ2-4; 10 bases are shared with TRBD2. The V gene's germline CDR1 is SGHVS and CDR2 FQNEAQ. The CDR3 consists of 15 residues. V lost 2 bases and J lost 7; bases outside the gene matches: 5. The CDR3, as DNA: TGTGCCAGCAGCTTATTAGCGGGGGGTCTCAACATTCAGTACTTC. Translation gives CASSLLAGGLNIQYF.

The J gene is TRBJ1-2, the V gene TRBV28; TRBD1 matches at 8 bases. Losses at the gene ends were 4 bases for V and 13 bases for J; bases not matched to a gene: 14. The germline V gene encodes CDR1 MDHEN and CDR2 SYDVKM. The CDR3 runs to 14 residues. Written as DNA, the CDR3 is TGTGCCAGCAGTTCCGGACAGGGCCCCTTCCGTTGCACCTTC. Encoded protein: CASSSGQGPFRCTF.

The chain recombines TRBV9 with TRBJ2-2; 9 nucleotides align to TRBD1. The CDR3 loop spans 17 amino acids. CDR1 SGDLS and CDR2 YYNGEE come from the germline V gene. Trimming at V came to 2 bases and at J to 5 bases, leaving 10 bases not matched to a gene. CDR3 in DNA: TGTGCCAGCAGCGTGCTACCGGGACAGGGTTCGACCGGGGAGCTGTTTTTT. Translated: CASSVLPGQGSTGELFF. The full variable domain, rest sourced from reference TRBV9 and TRBJ2-2, is DSGVTQTPKHLITATGQRVTLRCSPRSGDLSVYWYQQSLDQGLQFLIQYYNGEERAKGNILERFSAQQFPDLHSELNLSSLELGDSALYFCASSVLPGQGSTGELFFGEGSRLTVL.

The rearrangement uses TRBV11-2 and TRBJ2-1; 12 bases are shared with TRBD2. Germline loops: CDR1 SGHAT, CDR2 FQNNGV. The CDR3 extends over 14 amino acids. V was clipped by 5 bases and J by 9 bases; unmatched bases: 5. CDR3 sequence (DNA): TGTGCCAGCAGCGCTAGCGGGGGGGCCGGTGAGCAGTTCTTC. Translation gives CASSASGGAGEQFF. Combining the CDR3 with reference TRBV11-2 and TRBJ2-1 gives the whole variable domain EAGVAQSPRYKIIEKRQSVAFWCNPISGHATLYWYQQILGQGPKLLIQFQNNGVVDDSQLPKDRFSAERLKGVDSTLKIQPAKLEDSAVYLCASSASGGAGEQFFGPGTRLTVL.

Only one count was recorded for this clone. The chain is built from TRBV29-1 and TRBJ2-3; TRBD2 matches at 11 bases. This CDR3 is 15 amino acids long. Germline V gene lookup returns CDR1 SQVTM and CDR2 ANQGSEA. The J segment lost 4 bases and the V segment lost 6 bases, leaving 9 bases of the junction unmatched. CDR3 bases: TGCAGCGTGACTTCCCTAGCGGGGGGCTCAGATACGCAGTATTTT. It yields the protein CSVTSLAGGSDTQYF.